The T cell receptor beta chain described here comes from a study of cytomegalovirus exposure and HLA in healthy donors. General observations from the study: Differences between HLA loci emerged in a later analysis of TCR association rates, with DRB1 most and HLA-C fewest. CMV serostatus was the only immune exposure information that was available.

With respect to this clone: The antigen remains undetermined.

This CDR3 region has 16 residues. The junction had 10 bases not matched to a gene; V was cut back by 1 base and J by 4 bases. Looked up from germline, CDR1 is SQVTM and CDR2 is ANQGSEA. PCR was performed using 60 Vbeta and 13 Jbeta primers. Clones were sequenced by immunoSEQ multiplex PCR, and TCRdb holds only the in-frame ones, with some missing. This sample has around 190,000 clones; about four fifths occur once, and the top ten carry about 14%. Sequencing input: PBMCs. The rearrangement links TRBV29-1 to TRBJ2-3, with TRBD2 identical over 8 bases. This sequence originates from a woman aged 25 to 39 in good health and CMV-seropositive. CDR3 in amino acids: CSVEGISGRTADTQYF. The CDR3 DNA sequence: TGCAGCGTTGAAGGCATCAGCGGGAGAACCGCAGATACGCAGTATTTT.